This T cell receptor beta chain derives from a study of metastatic and nonmetastatic thyroid tumors. The wider study: Across peripheral blood and tumor or nodule tissue samples taken from malignant and benign thyroid patients, the repertoires were compared with one another.

TCRdb re-called clones via MiXCR from the PCR reads. This table holds about 93,000 clones, more than 9.5% found once. The V and J ends lost 2 bases and 5 bases, in that order; junction bases with no gene match: 10. Per germline, CDR1 SGHRS and CDR2 YFSETQ. The CDR3 has 16 residues. This clone showed up many times. Its antigen is unidentified. Study results and limitations: As reported, TCR beta diversity in blood and tumor was significantly higher in malignant thyroid tumors than in benign nodules.

Prior to thyroid surgery, none of the patients had received any treatment. The sequence derives from a female donor with papillary thyroid cancer or a benign thyroid nodule (not recorded which). Some clones in this sample may be carry-over from other donors' samples. The genes are TRBV5-1 and TRBJ2-7; 10 bases are shared with TRBD1. The material sequenced was blood. The DNA for the CDR3 is TGCGCCAGCAGCTTTGGGCCGGGACAGGGGATCAACGAGCAGTACTTC. Residues: CASSFGPGQGINEQYF.